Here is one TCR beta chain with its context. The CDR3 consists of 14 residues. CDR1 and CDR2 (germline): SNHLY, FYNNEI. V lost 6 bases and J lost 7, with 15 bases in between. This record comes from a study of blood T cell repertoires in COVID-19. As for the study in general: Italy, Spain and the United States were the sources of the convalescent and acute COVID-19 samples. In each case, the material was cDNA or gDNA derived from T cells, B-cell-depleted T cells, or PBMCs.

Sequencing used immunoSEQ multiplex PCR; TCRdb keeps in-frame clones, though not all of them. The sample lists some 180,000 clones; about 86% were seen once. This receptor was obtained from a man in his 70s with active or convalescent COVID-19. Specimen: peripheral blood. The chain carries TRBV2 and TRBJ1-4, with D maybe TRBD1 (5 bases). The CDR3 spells CASRPGHMGEKLFF. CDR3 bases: TGTGCCAGCAGACCCGGACACATGGGTGAAAAACTGTTTTTT.